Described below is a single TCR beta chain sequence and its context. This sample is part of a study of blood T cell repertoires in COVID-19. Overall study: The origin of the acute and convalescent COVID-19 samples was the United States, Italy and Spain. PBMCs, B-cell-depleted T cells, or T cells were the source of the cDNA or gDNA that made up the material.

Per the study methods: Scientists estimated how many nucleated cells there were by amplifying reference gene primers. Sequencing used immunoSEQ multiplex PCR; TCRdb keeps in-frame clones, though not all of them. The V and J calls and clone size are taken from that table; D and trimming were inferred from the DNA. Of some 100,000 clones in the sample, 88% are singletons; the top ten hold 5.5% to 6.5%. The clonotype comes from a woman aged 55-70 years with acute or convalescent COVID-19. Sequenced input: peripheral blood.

The CDR3 loop is CASSLQGDYGYTF. The DNA for the CDR3 is TGCGCCAGCAGCTTGCAGGGGGACTATGGCTACACCTTC. The chain combines TRBV5-1 with TRBJ1-2; 7 nucleotides match TRBD1. The CDR3 consists of 13 residues. With V trimmed by 1 base and J by 3 bases, 0 bases remained unmatched. In germline, CDR1 is SGHRS, CDR2 YFSETQ.